These T cell receptor beta chains were read from a single sample in a study of blood T cell repertoires in COVID-19. Produced via immunoSEQ multiplex PCR; TCRdb's table is partial and in-frame only. The data contain around 400,000 clones, 80% to 90% of them seen just once; the ten biggest clones take up 2% to 2.5%. Specimen: peripheral blood. These receptors originate from a woman aged 60-75 years with COVID-19, enrolled during active disease. The CDR3 runs from the conserved cysteine through the conserved F or W. The D gene is left open where the match is weak. Not every row has a clone size; where given, it reads once, few, many or a size class.

>NA|TRBV3-1/TRBV3-2|NA|TRBJ2-7
TGTGCCAGCAGCAGCAAGCCCCCACCTACCTACGAGCAGTACTTC
CASSSKPPPTYEQYF
>few|TRBV10-3|NA|TRBJ1-2
TGTGCCATCAGTGAGTCGCCCGGGGGGGGAGGCGGCTACACCTTC
CAISESPGGGGGYTF
>NA|TRBV2|NA|TRBJ1-2
TGTGCCAGCAGAAGGGGTGGGGTCGACTATGGCTACACCTTC
CASRRGGVDYGYTF
>NA|TRBV5-1|TRBD2|TRBJ2-5
TGCGCCAGCAGCTTGGCGACTAGCGGGGGTAGAGGGGAGACCCAGTACTTC
CASSLATSGGRGETQYF
>NA|TRBV3-1/TRBV3-2|NA|TRBJ1-6
TGTGCCAGCAGCCTCCGGACGGGGTGGAATTCACCCCTCCACTTT
CASSLRTGWNSPLHF
>few|TRBV30|TRBD1|TRBJ1-3
TGTGCCTGTCCGGACAGGGCGTCTGGAAACACCATATATTTT
CACPDRASGNTIYF
>NA|TRBV2|TRBD2|TRBJ2-3
TGTGCCAGCGTGGGGGGGTGGGACTCCACAGATACGCAGTATTTT
CASVGGWDSTDTQYF
>NA|TRBV21-1|NA|TRBJ2-7
TGTGCCACCAATAGGAGGACAGGGGGCCACGAGCAGTACTTC
CATNRRTGGHEQYF
>NA|TRBV11-2|TRBD2|TRBJ2-7
TGTGCCAGCAGCTCCGAAGCGGGGGGGGCCTACGAGCAGTACTTC
CASSSEAGGAYEQYF
>few|TRBV6-2/TRBV6-3|NA|TRBJ1-1
TGTGCCAGCAGTTTTGAGGGGAACACTGAAGCTTTCTTT
CASSFEGNTEAFF